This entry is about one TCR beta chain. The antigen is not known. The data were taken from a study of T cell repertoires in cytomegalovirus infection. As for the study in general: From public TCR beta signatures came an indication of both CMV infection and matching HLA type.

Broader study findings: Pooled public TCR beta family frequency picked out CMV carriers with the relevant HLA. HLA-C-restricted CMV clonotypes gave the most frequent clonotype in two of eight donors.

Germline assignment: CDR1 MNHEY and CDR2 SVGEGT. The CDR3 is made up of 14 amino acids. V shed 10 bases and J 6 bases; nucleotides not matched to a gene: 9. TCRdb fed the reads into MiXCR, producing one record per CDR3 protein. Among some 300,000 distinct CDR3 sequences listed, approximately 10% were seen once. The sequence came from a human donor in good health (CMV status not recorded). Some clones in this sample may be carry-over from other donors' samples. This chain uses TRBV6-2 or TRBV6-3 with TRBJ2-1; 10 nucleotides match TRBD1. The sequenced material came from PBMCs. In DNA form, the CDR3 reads TGTGCCACTCAGGGACAGGGGATAGGCAATGAGCAGTTCTTC. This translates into CATQGQGIGNEQFF.